This is a list of T cell receptor beta chains from one sample in a study of T-cell memory formation after mild COVID-19. TCRdb re-called the 5' RACE reads with MiXCR, one entry per CDR3 protein. The profile shows 450,000 or so distinct CDR3 sequences, around 27% of them singletons. Sequenced material: PBMCs or a T cell subset sorted from them (not recorded which). Receptor source: an adult woman who had mild COVID-19 (a few samples of this study predate the infection). Cell type and time point are not known. Both conserved end residues are part of each CDR3. A D gene is named only where the DNA matches it firmly. The listing skips clone size in some rows; elsewhere it reads once, few, many or a size class.

V	size	J	D	DNA	CDR3
TRBV7-9	.	TRBJ1-1	.	TGTGCCAGCAGCGACGGGGGGGGGACTGAAGCTTTCTTT	CASSDGGGTEAFF
TRBV2	.	TRBJ2-5	TRBD2	TGTGCCAGCAGTCCGAGTAGCGGGAGCGGGGAGACCCAGTACTTC	CASSPSSGSGETQYF
TRBV7-6	.	TRBJ2-2	.	TGTGCCAGCAGCTTAGGGTTGGGGAGCCCGTCGAACACCGGGGAGCTGTTTTTT	CASSLGLGSPSNTGELFF
TRBV20-1	.	TRBJ1-2	.	TGCAGTGCTACGGACAGAGGAAACTATGGCTACACCTTC	CSATDRGNYGYTF
TRBV7-3	.	TRBJ1-1	.	TGTGCCAGCAGCTTAGCGGTGGACACTGAAGCTTTCTTT	CASSLAVDTEAFF
TRBV24-1	once	TRBJ2-5	.	TGTGCCACCAGTGATTTGTTGGCAACAGGGCTGGAGACCCAGTACTTC	CATSDLLATGLETQYF
TRBV6-1	few	TRBJ1-1	TRBD1	TGTGCCAGCAGCCCGATTAGGGGGCGGAAAGCTTTCTTT	CASSPIRGRKAFF
TRBV20-1	.	TRBJ1-3	.	TGCAGTGCTAGATACCAGGGCGATGTCAATACTGGAAACACCATATATTTT	CSARYQGDVNTGNTIYF
TRBV20-1	few	TRBJ1-2	TRBD1	TGCAGTGCTCCCGGACAGGGGGCCGCGATTGGTGGCTACACCTTC	CSAPGQGAAIGGYTF
TRBV19	few	TRBJ2-5	.	TGTGCCAGTAGTGACCGGGACGTGGAGACCCAGTACTTC	CASSDRDVETQYF
TRBV5-1	few	TRBJ2-7	.	TGCGCCAGCAGCGTCACACTCTTACAGGGAACGGTAATTGAGAACTCCTACGAGCAGTACTTC	CASSVTLLQGTVIENSYEQYF
TRBV3-1	.	TRBJ2-7	TRBD2	TGTGCCAGCAGACCGGGACTAGCGGGGGCCTCCTACGAGCAGTACTTC	CASRPGLAGASYEQYF
TRBV24-1	.	TRBJ2-2	.	TGTGCCACCAGTGATTTGCAGGTGGATGGAGAGAACACCGGGGAGCTGTTTTTT	CATSDLQVDGENTGELFF
TRBV20-1	.	TRBJ2-1	.	TGCAGTGTTCGTTTGCGGGGAAACAATGAGCAGTTCTTC	CSVRLRGNNEQFF
TRBV11-2	few	TRBJ2-2	.	TGTGCCAGCAGCTTCGTAAACCGGGACCATCGGAGGGAGCTGTTTTTT	CASSFVNRDHRRELFF
TRBV20-1	.	TRBJ2-2	.	TGCAGTGCTAGTACAGGGCGCCCCGCGAACACCGGGGAGCTGTTTTTT	CSASTGRPANTGELFF
TRBV11-1	few	TRBJ2-7	.	TGTGCCAGCAGCTTATACCGTTCCGGGGTCGAGCAGTACTTC	CASSLYRSGVEQYF
TRBV4-1	.	TRBJ2-7	.	TGCGCCAGCAGCCAAGATCTAACCCCCGTGAAAGGGTCGTACGAGCAGTACTTC	CASSQDLTPVKGSYEQYF
TRBV6-5	few	TRBJ2-7	TRBD1	TGTGCCAGCAGTTACGACAGGGTGGATGGCGAGCAGTACTTC	CASSYDRVDGEQYF
TRBV12-3/TRBV12-4	.	TRBJ2-7	TRBD1	TGTGCCAGCAGTTGGACGGGACAGGGGGGCTACGAGCAGTACTTC	CASSWTGQGGYEQYF
TRBV7-6	.	TRBJ2-1	TRBD2	TGTGCCAGCCTCCCCCCGGGACTAGCGGGGACCCTTTACAATGAGCAGTTCTTC	CASLPPGLAGTLYNEQFF
TRBV30	.	TRBJ2-7	TRBD1	TGTGCCTGGAGTCCGGGACAGGGGGGTTCCTACGAGCAGTACTTC	CAWSPGQGGSYEQYF
TRBV24-1	few	TRBJ2-2	TRBD2	TGTGCCACCAGTGATTTGTCCGGGACTAGCAGCACCGGGGAGCTGTTTTTT	CATSDLSGTSSTGELFF
TRBV7-2	.	TRBJ2-5	TRBD2	TGTGCCAGCAGCCCCGGGACTAGCGGGGGTTCTCAAGAGACCCAGTACTTC	CASSPGTSGGSQETQYF
TRBV19	.	TRBJ2-3	.	TGTGCCAGTAGGTCCCGAGGGCCCCCGGGGGATACGCAGTATTTT	CASRSRGPPGDTQYF
TRBV11-2	.	TRBJ2-7	TRBD1	TGTGCCAGCAGCTTAGTCTTGGGACAGCCCTACGAGCAGTACTTC	CASSLVLGQPYEQYF
TRBV5-6	.	TRBJ1-4	TRBD1	TGTGCCAGCAGCTTCGGACAGGCCTTGAATGAAAAACTGTTTTTT	CASSFGQALNEKLFF
TRBV7-9	.	TRBJ2-1	TRBD1	TGTGCCAGCAGCTTACTCCAGGGGGCCTCCTACAATGAGCAGTTCTTC	CASSLLQGASYNEQFF
TRBV7-2	few	TRBJ2-1	TRBD2	TGTGCCAGCAGCTTAGTGGCTAGCGGGGGAGGGTACAATGAGCAGTTCTTC	CASSLVASGGGYNEQFF
TRBV18	.	TRBJ2-1	TRBD2	TGTGCCAGCTCACCAGGGACTAGCGGGGGGGCTTCCTACAATGAGCAGTTCTTC	CASSPGTSGGASYNEQFF
TRBV24-1	few	TRBJ2-7	.	TGTGCCACCAGTGATCCCGGGATTCCCTACGAGCAGTACTTC	CATSDPGIPYEQYF
TRBV9	many	TRBJ2-1	TRBD2	TGTGCCAGCAGCCTCCGCGATAGCGGGGGGCACAGCGGAGGTGTGGATGAGCAGTTCTTC	CASSLRDSGGHSGGVDEQFF
TRBV6-2/TRBV6-3	few	TRBJ2-1	TRBD2	TGTGCCAGCAGTTTGTATAGCGGGAGCTACAATGAGCAGTTCTTC	CASSLYSGSYNEQFF
TRBV7-9	once	TRBJ1-1	.	TGTGCCAGCAGCTTAGTATTAGGGAGCACTGAAGCTTTCTTT	CASSLVLGSTEAFF
TRBV5-8	few	TRBJ1-2	.	TGTGCCAGCAGGATTGAGGCTCCCTCTAACTATGGCTACACCTTC	CASRIEAPSNYGYTF
TRBV5-1	.	TRBJ1-1	.	TGCGCCAGCAGCTCACCTCAGGCTGAAGCTTTCTTT	CASSSPQAEAFF
TRBV20-1	.	TRBJ1-4	TRBD1	TGCAGTGCTGGGGGACAGGGGAATGAAAAACTGTTTTTT	CSAGGQGNEKLFF
TRBV6-1	few	TRBJ2-7	.	TGTGCCAGCAGTGAAGAGGCGTTCGAGCAGTACTTC	CASSEEAFEQYF
TRBV24-1	few	TRBJ2-5	.	TGTGCCACCAGTGATCTGGGGGGGACCCAGTACTTC	CATSDLGGTQYF
TRBV4-3	.	TRBJ2-7	TRBD2	TGCGCCAGCAGCCAGGGCGCGGGGGGACAAGCCTACGAGCAGTACTTC	CASSQGAGGQAYEQYF
TRBV7-8	.	TRBJ2-3	.	TGTGCCAGCAGCTTAGCAGGAGGGGGTCGAGATACGCAGTATTTT	CASSLAGGGRDTQYF
TRBV6-2/TRBV6-3	.	TRBJ1-2	.	TGTGCCAGCAGTTACTCTGGGAGCCCTAACTATGGCTACACCTTC	CASSYSGSPNYGYTF
TRBV3-1	.	TRBJ2-3	TRBD1	TGTGCCAGCAGCGCCCGGGACAGGGTTTTTGGCACAGATACGCAGTATTTT	CASSARDRVFGTDTQYF
TRBV4-3	.	TRBJ2-7	TRBD1	TGCGCCAGCAGCCAAGATTGGACAGGGATCTACGAGCAGTACTTC	CASSQDWTGIYEQYF
TRBV29-1	.	TRBJ2-4	.	TGCAGCGTTGTGTACAGGGCGGAAAACATTCAGTACTTC	CSVVYRAENIQYF
TRBV2	.	TRBJ1-6	.	TGTGCCAGCAGTTGGGGGGAAAATTCACCCCTCCACTTT	CASSWGENSPLHF
TRBV7-2	few	TRBJ2-7	TRBD1	TGTGCCACGACCGACAGGGGTACCTACGAGCAGTACTTC	CATTDRGTYEQYF
TRBV6-5	.	TRBJ2-2	.	TGTGCCAGCAGTTACTCTACGGGACTTAACACCGGGGAGCTGTTTTTT	CASSYSTGLNTGELFF
TRBV9	.	TRBJ2-1	.	TGTGCCAGCAGCGTAGAAGGTAGCAGTGAGCAGTTCTTC	CASSVEGSSEQFF
TRBV4-1	.	TRBJ2-3	.	TGCGCCAGCAGCCGAAAATGGGTGGGGGGCACAGATACGCAGTATTTT	CASSRKWVGGTDTQYF